This is a list of T cell receptor beta chains from one sample in a study of blood T cell repertoires in COVID-19. The method was immunoSEQ multiplex PCR; TCRdb's version includes in-frame clones alone and lacks a portion of them. Of around 230,000 clones in the sample, 65% to 90% were seen once. The sequenced material came from peripheral blood. These receptors were taken from a man in his forties who had recovered from COVID-19. Both conserved end residues are part of each CDR3. A D gene is named only where the DNA matches it firmly. The size entry is marked missing in some rows and otherwise reads once, few, many or a size class.

TRBJ1-6 - TRBD1 TRBV6-5 CASSYSGDRNSPLHF TGTGCCAGCAGTTACTCGGGGGACAGAAATTCACCCCTCCACTTT
TRBJ1-2 - - TRBV18 CASSPFLEGEENYGYTF TGTGCCAGCTCACCGTTCCTCGAGGGGGAAGAAAACTATGGCTACACCTTC
TRBJ2-2 - TRBD2 TRBV9 CASSVSLTSVGGELFF TGTGCCAGCAGCGTTAGCCTGACTAGCGTAGGCGGGGAGCTGTTTTTT
TRBJ2-7 - - TRBV14 CASSQENWGVSYEQYF TGTGCCAGCAGCCAAGAGAATTGGGGGGTCTCCTACGAGCAGTACTTC
TRBJ2-5 - - TRBV11-2 CASKRGETQYF TGTGCCAGCAAAAGAGGGGAGACCCAGTACTTC
TRBJ2-4 many - TRBV7-9 CASSNDKAKNIQYF TGTGCCAGCAGCAACGACAAGGCCAAAAACATTCAGTACTTC
TRBJ1-6 - - TRBV11-2 CASSLRRLTPGVDSPLHF TGTGCCAGCAGCTTACGCCGACTGACACCGGGAGTTGATTCACCCCTCCACTTT
TRBJ1-5 - - TRBV3-1/TRBV3-2 CASSHPRPQHF TGTGCCAGCAGCCATCCCAGGCCCCAGCATTTT
TRBJ2-3 - TRBD2 TRBV29-1 CSVRGLAEDTQYF TGCAGCGTTCGGGGACTAGCGGAAGATACGCAGTATTTT
TRBJ2-5 - TRBD1 TRBV10-1 CASSGQGAQGETQYF TGCGCCAGCAGTGGACAGGGGGCCCAAGGGGAGACCCAGTACTTC
TRBJ1-1 - TRBD1 TRBV9 CASSAQGAYTEAFF TGTGCCAGCAGCGCTCAGGGGGCGTACACTGAAGCTTTCTTT
TRBJ1-1 - - TRBV29-1 CSVDTGPESTEAFF TGCAGCGTTGACACAGGGCCCGAGAGCACTGAAGCTTTCTTT
TRBJ2-1 - - TRBV28 CASSLTRDNEQFF TGTGCCAGCAGTCTGACCAGGGACAATGAGCAGTTCTTC
TRBJ1-4 - - TRBV11-3 CASSLGSVREKLFF TGTGCCAGCAGCTTAGGATCGGTGAGAGAAAAACTGTTTTTT
TRBJ2-3 - TRBD1 TRBV7-2 CASILTGGSADTQYF TGTGCCAGCATCCTGACAGGGGGATCCGCAGATACGCAGTATTTT
TRBJ2-1 - TRBD2 TRBV2 CASTGGRVYNEQFF TGTGCCAGCACGGGCGGGAGGGTTTACAATGAGCAGTTCTTC
TRBJ2-3 - TRBD1 TRBV19 CASSIAPDRGTDTQYF TGTGCCAGTAGTATAGCTCCAGACAGGGGAACAGATACGCAGTATTTT
TRBJ1-5 - - TRBV18 CASSETQGGQPQHF TGTGCCAGCTCAGAAACCCAGGGTGGTCAGCCCCAGCATTTT
TRBJ1-4 - TRBD1 TRBV5-4 CASSSRTGTGGEKLFF TGTGCCAGCAGCTCTAGAACCGGGACAGGGGGTGAAAAACTGTTTTTT
TRBJ1-2 - TRBD1 TRBV5-6 CASSPGTGGNYGYTF TGTGCCAGCAGTCCCGGGACAGGGGGCAACTATGGCTACACCTTC
TRBJ2-7 - TRBD2 TRBV14 CASGGLAGREQYF TGTGCCAGCGGGGGACTAGCGGGGAGGGAGCAGTACTTC
TRBJ2-7 - TRBD1 TRBV14 CASSPDRVMQYF TGTGCCAGCAGCCCGGACAGGGTTATGCAGTACTTC
TRBJ2-2 - - TRBV7-9 CASSLGAPSKTGELFF TGTGCCAGCAGCTTAGGGGCCCCCTCGAAGACCGGGGAGCTGTTTTTT
TRBJ1-2 - - TRBV12-3/TRBV12-4 CASSLTSNYGYTF TGTGCCAGCAGTTTAACGAGTAACTATGGCTACACCTTC
TRBJ2-7 - TRBD1 TRBV11-2 CASSLGTGMASEQYF TGTGCCAGCAGCTTAGGGACAGGAATGGCCTCCGAGCAGTACTTC
TRBJ1-1 - TRBD1 TRBV9 CASSPGQGEEGAFF TGTGCCAGCAGCCCAGGACAGGGGGAGGAAGGGGCTTTCTTT
TRBJ2-1 - TRBD2 TRBV4-1 CASSPITSGSSYNEQFF TGCGCCAGCAGCCCAATTACTAGCGGGAGCTCCTACAATGAGCAGTTCTTC
TRBJ2-1 - TRBD2 TRBV7-6 CASSLVSKESSGSFFNEQFF TGTGCCAGCAGCTTAGTAAGTAAGGAGTCTAGCGGGAGTTTTTTCAATGAGCAGTTCTTC
TRBJ2-5 - TRBD1 TRBV19 CASSLGTGLGYQETQYF TGTGCCAGTAGCCTCGGGACAGGGTTGGGGTACCAAGAGACCCAGTACTTC
TRBJ1-1 - TRBD1 TRBV29-1 CSVDGTGNTEAFF TGCAGCGTTGACGGGACAGGGAATACTGAAGCTTTCTTT
TRBJ2-5 - - TRBV10-3 CAISESLGAQYF TGTGCCATCAGTGAGTCGCTCGGAGCGCAGTACTTC
TRBJ1-2 - - TRBV6-2/TRBV6-3 CASSNQWAGYGYTF TGTGCCAGCAGTAATCAATGGGCAGGCTATGGCTACACCTTC
TRBJ2-3 once TRBD2 TRBV9 CASSALAGYTDTQYF TGTGCCAGCAGCGCCCTAGCGGGGTACACAGATACGCAGTATTTT
TRBJ1-2 once - TRBV6-5 CASTGRGWYGYTF TGTGCCAGCACCGGAAGGGGCTGGTATGGCTACACCTTC
TRBJ1-2 - - TRBV7-9 CASSQPVQAAGYTF TGTGCCAGCAGCCAACCGGTACAGGCGGCTGGCTACACCTTC
TRBJ2-2 - - TRBV30 CAWSQLLTGELFF TGTGCCTGGAGTCAACTACTAACCGGGGAGCTGTTTTTT
TRBJ2-5 - TRBD1 TRBV11-2 CASRRPGQGAGETQYF TGTGCCAGCAGACGTCCGGGACAGGGGGCGGGAGAGACCCAGTACTTC
TRBJ2-7 once - TRBV20-1 CSVGRLYEQYF TGCAGTGTTGGGAGACTCTACGAGCAGTACTTC
TRBJ1-2 - - TRBV27 CASSPGGDYGYTF TGTGCCAGCAGTCCTGGGGGCGACTATGGCTACACCTTC
TRBJ2-3 - - TRBV12-5 CASGQSTDTQYF TGTGCTAGTGGCCAGAGCACAGATACGCAGTATTTT
TRBJ2-2 - TRBD1 TRBV30 CAWSVGLGTGAGELFF TGTGCCTGGAGTGTAGGTTTAGGGACAGGGGCCGGGGAGCTGTTTTTT
TRBJ1-2 once TRBD1 TRBV6-5 CASRTKGAWGYTF TGTGCCAGCAGGACGAAGGGGGCTTGGGGCTACACCTTC
TRBJ2-5 - - TRBV6-5 CASSYSYREQETQYF TGTGCCAGCAGTTACTCATACAGGGAGCAAGAGACCCAGTACTTC
TRBJ1-2 - - TRBV25-1 CASSDYRESGYTF TGTGCCAGCAGTGACTACAGGGAGTCTGGCTACACCTTC
TRBJ1-1 - - TRBV5-4 CASSLLVGEGTEAFF TGTGCCAGCAGCTTGTTAGTCGGCGAGGGCACTGAAGCTTTCTTT
TRBJ1-2 - - TRBV18 CASSIRTGNLNYGYTF TGTGCCAGCTCAATTCGAACAGGGAATCTAAACTATGGCTACACCTTC
TRBJ2-2 - - TRBV11-2 CASSLEKWADTGELFF TGTGCCAGCAGCTTAGAAAAATGGGCCGACACCGGGGAGCTGTTTTTT
TRBJ2-1 - - TRBV2 CASRPRWGGLEQFF TGTGCCAGCCGCCCCCGGTGGGGGGGCCTTGAGCAGTTCTTC
TRBJ1-5 - - TRBV6-2/TRBV6-3 CASSYSFQGKGNQPQHF TGTGCCAGCAGTTACTCGTTCCAGGGTAAGGGCAATCAGCCCCAGCATTTT
TRBJ2-5 - TRBD2 TRBV4-3 CASSQGQRGGLNQETQYF TGCGCCAGCAGCCAAGGCCAGCGGGGGGGCCTAAACCAAGAGACCCAGTACTTC
TRBJ1-1 - TRBD1 TRBV7-9 CASTPSTGADTEAFF TGTGCCAGCACCCCTTCGACAGGGGCGGACACTGAAGCTTTCTTT
TRBJ2-1 - TRBD1 TRBV18 CASSRDRHNEQFF TGTGCCAGCTCACGGGACAGGCACAATGAGCAGTTCTTC
TRBJ1-2 - TRBD1 TRBV5-6 CASSLETGQGNDGYTF TGTGCCAGCAGCTTGGAAACCGGACAGGGTAACGATGGCTACACCTTC
TRBJ1-5 few TRBD1 TRBV7-2 CASRRTGENQPQHF TGTGCCAGCCGAAGGACAGGGGAAAATCAGCCCCAGCATTTT
TRBJ1-6 many - TRBV5-6 CASRILGGNSPLHF TGTGCCAGCCGCATACTGGGGGGGAATTCACCCCTCCACTTT
TRBJ2-2 - - TRBV2 CASTVQRGINTGELFF TGTGCCAGCACCGTCCAAAGGGGAATAAACACCGGGGAGCTGTTTTTT
TRBJ1-2 few - TRBV18 CASQTEQIGYGYTF TGTGCCAGCCAAACCGAACAGATAGGCTATGGCTACACCTTC
TRBJ2-5 - TRBD1 TRBV7-2 CASSLVDRETQYF TGTGCCAGCAGCTTAGTGGACAGGGAGACCCAGTACTTC
TRBJ1-5 - - TRBV2 CASSDLRDQPQHF TGTGCCAGCAGTGACCTGAGGGATCAGCCCCAGCATTTT
TRBJ1-2 - - TRBV30 CAWTVGTGGYTF TGTGCCTGGACTGTAGGTACAGGGGGCTACACCTTC